The rows below give T cell receptor beta chains drawn from one sample of a study of shared T cell receptors in the human thymus. This table comes from immunoSEQ multiplex PCR, and its TCRdb copy is limited to in-frame clones, with some not included. This sample has 700,000 to 750,000 clones, with around 85% found just once. Another study also made use of these data, one on human thymus T cells.

The sequencing sample was made of thymocytes. The receptors shown here come from a girl under three years old with a congenital heart defect. The CDR3 runs from the conserved cysteine through the conserved F or W. The order of the fields is V gene, J gene, CDR3 protein.

V: TRBV27
J: TRBJ2-1
CDR3: CASSLLAGRYNEQFF

V: TRBV18
J: TRBJ2-1
CDR3: CASSLSGRGGPYSYNEQFF

V: TRBV19
J: TRBJ1-6
CDR3: CASSVPPTGRGSPLHF

V: TRBV27
J: TRBJ2-7
CDR3: CASSTPGYEQYF

V: TRBV10-1
J: TRBJ2-1
CDR3: CASSRDRGNEQFF

V: TRBV19
J: TRBJ2-6
CDR3: CASSVQVSGANVLTF

V: TRBV11-2
J: TRBJ1-1
CDR3: CASSPLRVTNTEAFF

V: TRBV2
J: TRBJ1-2
CDR3: CASSGQGEDYGYTF

V: TRBV5-6
J: TRBJ2-5
CDR3: CASSRTSGGAMGQETQYF

V: TRBV29-1
J: TRBJ1-1
CDR3: CSVVYLSRGATRTGGSEAFF

V: TRBV7-3
J: TRBJ2-1
CDR3: CASSLGPGRSQGSNEQFF